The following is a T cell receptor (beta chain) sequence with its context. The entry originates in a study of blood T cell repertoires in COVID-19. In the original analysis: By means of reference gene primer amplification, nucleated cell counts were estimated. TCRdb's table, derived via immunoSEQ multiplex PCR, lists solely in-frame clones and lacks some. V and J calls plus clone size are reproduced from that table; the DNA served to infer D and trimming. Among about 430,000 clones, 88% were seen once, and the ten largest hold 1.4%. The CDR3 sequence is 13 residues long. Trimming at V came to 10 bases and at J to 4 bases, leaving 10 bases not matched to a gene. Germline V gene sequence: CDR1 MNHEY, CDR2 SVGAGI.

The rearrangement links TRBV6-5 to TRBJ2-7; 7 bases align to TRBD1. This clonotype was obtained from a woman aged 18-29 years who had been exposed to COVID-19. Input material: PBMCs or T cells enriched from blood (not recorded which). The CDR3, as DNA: TGTGCCACCGCTACCGGGACAGCATACGAGCAGTACTTC. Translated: CATATGTAYEQYF.